These T cell receptor beta chains were read from a single sample in a study of blood T cell repertoires in COVID-19. Here immunoSEQ multiplex PCR was the method, and the copy in TCRdb shows in-frame clones only, minus some. In the table there are roughly 140,000 clones, around 81% of which are singletons. Sequenced sample: peripheral blood. These receptor sequences come from a woman in her fifties or sixties with acute or convalescent COVID-19. The conserved cysteine and the conserved F or W are not part of the CDR3 here. Fields, in order: J gene, V gene, CDR3 protein.

>TRBJ1-5|TRBV18
ASSPGRDQPQH
>TRBJ2-1|TRBV29-1
SVGPRRGVNEQF
>TRBJ1-4|TRBV18
ASSPRGGSNEKLF
>TRBJ2-7|TRBV7-9
ASSSRLAVTYEQY
>TRBJ1-5|TRBV18
ASSPSTGNQPQH
>TRBJ2-7|TRBV25-1
ASQGGNEQY
>TRBJ1-2|TRBV2
ASSEFQGDYAGYT
>TRBJ1-1|TRBV6-4
AVELNTEAF
>TRBJ2-7|TRBV9
ASSLGTGESSYEQY
>TRBJ1-1|TRBV29-1
SVEDETGFTGLTEAF
>TRBJ1-2|TRBV19
ASSTWDRGDDGYT
>TRBJ2-2|TRBV18
ASSRMGGLDTGELF
>TRBJ1-5|TRBV7-8
ASSFGTAYQPQH
>TRBJ2-3|TRBV12-5
ASGLMTGGSVADTQY
>TRBJ1-4|TRBV6-5
ASSSQGAREEKLF
>TRBJ1-2|TRBV3-1/TRBV3-2
ASSQGFRGYT
>TRBJ2-2|TRBV7-2
ASSLQGAHGELF
>TRBJ1-1|TRBV29-1
SVQGATDTEAF
>TRBJ2-1|TRBV5-1
ASSLVLAANNEQF
>TRBJ1-1|TRBV7-9
ASRSGVLSTEAF
>TRBJ1-5|TRBV12-3/TRBV12-4
ASSLAVREAQH
>TRBJ2-7|TRBV19
ASSGLAGQYEQY
>TRBJ1-1|TRBV19
ASGTEQNTEAF
>TRBJ2-1|TRBV7-2
ASSADRGSYNEQF
>TRBJ2-3|TRBV12-5
ASGLLGLGRSTDTQY